A single T cell receptor (beta chain) is shown here with its context. Antigen unknown. This CDR3 has 14 amino acids. V lost 4 bases and J lost 8; bases outside the gene matches: 9. The germline CDR1 and CDR2 sequences are MGHDK and SYGVNS. The roughly 120-subject validation cohort, separate from the approximately 670-subject first cohort, included the donors. This table comes from immunoSEQ multiplex PCR, and its TCRdb copy is limited to in-frame clones, with some not included. The sample yields over 90,000 clones, around 96% seen once. The sample belongs to a study of cytomegalovirus exposure and HLA in healthy donors. As for the study in general: Later analysis reported that the 120 or so validation repertoires shared the platform of the roughly 630 first-cohort repertoires. General study results and limits: First-cohort TCR clusters were later found to tend to co-occur in the 120 validation repertoires.

J is TRBJ1-2 and V is TRBV25-1; 8 nucleotides agree with TRBD1. This sequence was found in a woman under 30 in good health and CMV-seronegative. Sequenced input: PBMCs. CDR3 protein: CASSATGGLRGYTF. In DNA, the CDR3 is TGTGCCAGCAGTGCAACAGGGGGGCTGAGAGGCTACACCTTC.